This entry lists 28 T cell receptor beta chains sequenced from one sample in a study of blood T cell repertoires in COVID-19. Method: immunoSEQ multiplex PCR; TCRdb's copy keeps in-frame clones and lacks some. The table lists around 140,000 clones, about 89% of them singletons. Sequencing input: peripheral blood. The receptor set was obtained from a man aged 55 to 70 with active or convalescent COVID-19.

The V gene is TRBV5-5, the J gene TRBJ1-1; 12 bases are shared with TRBD1. The CDR3 length is 16 residues. V gave up 2 bases and J gave up 4 bases; unmatched junction bases: 6. In germline, CDR1 is SGHKS, CDR2 YYEKEE (reference sequence). CDR3 residues: CASSLGTGGLGTEAFF. CDR3 nucleotide sequence: TGTGCCAGCAGCTTAGGGACAGGGGGCCTGGGCACTGAAGCTTTCTTT.

The sample holds a few counts of this clone. The chain is built from TRBV5-5 and TRBJ1-2; 7 bases are a match to TRBD1. The V gene end was trimmed by 4 bases and the J gene end by 2 bases; junction bases not matched to a gene: 5. Germline assignment: CDR1 SGHKS and CDR2 YYEKEE (reference sequence). The CDR3 runs to 14 residues. CDR3 in DNA: TGTGCCAGCAGCACCACAGGGGAAAACTATGGCTACACCTTC. Its translation is CASSTTGENYGYTF. The full variable domain, its missing parts supplied by reference TRBV5-5 and TRBJ1-2, is DAGVTQSPTHLIKTRGQQVTLRCSPISGHKSVSWYQQVLGQGPQFIFQYYEKEERGRGNFPDRFSARQFPNYSSELNVNALLLGDSALYLCASSTTGENYGYTFGSGTRLTVV.

This clone was detected ten times or more. V is TRBV11-2 and J is TRBJ2-7, with D perhaps matching TRBD1 (7 bases). Between the trimmed V and J ends, which lost 5 bases and 4 bases, there was a span of 15 bases. From germline, CDR1 is SGHAT and CDR2 FQNNGV. The CDR3 extends over 14 amino acids. The CDR3 is CASSHRRGEYEQYF. The CDR3 coding sequence is TGTGCCAGCAGCCATCGCAGGGGGGAGTACGAGCAGTACTTC.

This sequence joins TRBV2 and TRBJ1-4; 11 nucleotides match TRBD1. The junction had 3 bases not matched to a gene; V was cut back by 6 bases and J by 3 bases. This CDR3 is 15 amino acids long. Germline loops: CDR1 SNHLY, CDR2 FYNNEI. CDR3 protein: CASRGQGASNEKLFF. The CDR3 region has the DNA TGTGCCAGCAGAGGACAGGGGGCCTCTAATGAAAAACTGTTTTTT.

The chain has TRBV28 and TRBJ1-1, with D tentatively TRBD1 (6 bases). Germline CDR1 reads MDHEN; CDR2 reads SYDVKM. This CDR3 spans 15 amino acids. V was cut by 7 bases and J by 0 bases, with 15 bases left in between. This CDR3 is CASNKGGPLNTEAFF. The CDR3 DNA follows: TGTGCCAGCAACAAGGGGGGGCCACTGAACACTGAAGCTTTCTTT. The whole variable domain, filled in from reference TRBV28 and TRBJ1-1, reads DVKVTQSSRYLVKRTGEKVFLECVQDMDHENMFWYRQDPGLGLRLIYFSYDVKMKEKGDIPEGYSVSREKKERFSLILESASTNQTSMYLCASNKGGPLNTEAFFGQGTRLTVV.

The chain recombines TRBV5-1 with TRBJ1-1; 10 nucleotides agree with TRBD1. CDR1 is SGHRS, CDR2 YFSETQ, per germline. J lost 0 bases, V lost 1 base, and 9 bases had no gene match. The CDR3 runs 18 residues. The CDR3 spells CASSLSSGTGVMNTEAFF. The CDR3 nucleotides read TGCGCCAGCAGCTTGTCTTCTGGGACAGGGGTTATGAACACTGAAGCTTTCTTT.

This chain links TRBV19 with TRBJ1-2; possibly TRBD1 for D (5 bases). CDR3 size: 14 residues. The V gene lost 3 bases and the J gene lost 0 bases, with 8 bases spanning the gap. Germline V gene sequence: CDR1 LNHDA, CDR2 SQIVND (reference sequence). CDR3 amino acids: CASSIRGPNYGYTF. The CDR3 DNA sequence: TGTGCCAGTAGTATTAGGGGCCCTAACTATGGCTACACCTTC.

The chain couples TRBV2 to TRBJ1-2, with 8 positions matching TRBD1. Trimming removed 6 bases from V and 4 bases from J; junction bases left unmatched: 7. The germline V gene encodes CDR1 SNHLY and CDR2 FYNNEI. This CDR3 has 14 residues. CDR3 DNA: TGTGCCAGCAGCCCCAGGGGGCTGGTCTATGGCTACACCTTC. It encodes CASSPRGLVYGYTF.

This clone was detected a few times. The chain has TRBV5-6 and TRBJ2-5; perhaps TRBD1 as D (7 bases). CDR1 and CDR2 from the germline V gene are SGHDT and YYEEEE. With 4 bases removed from V and 5 bases from J, the gap between germline ends came to 21 bases. The CDR3 covers 16 residues. CDR3 protein: CASSPMTRRGQETQYF. The DNA for the CDR3 is TGTGCCAGCAGCCCTATGACTAGGAGGGGGCAGGAGACCCAGTACTTC.

This chain joins TRBV7-2 and TRBJ1-1; 11 bases align to TRBD1. Germline V lookup: CDR1 SGHTA, CDR2 FQGNSA. V trimming: 5 bases; J trimming: 0 bases; junction bases outside the gene matches: 5. This CDR3 is 16 amino acids long. The CDR3 loop reads CASSGTGGPMNTEAFF. DNA of the CDR3: TGTGCCAGCAGCGGGACAGGGGGACCCATGAACACTGAAGCTTTCTTT.

The chain combines TRBV28 with TRBJ2-7; 15 bases match TRBD2. The V and J ends lost 1 base and 0 bases, in that order; junction bases with no gene match: 4. The CDR3 loop spans 18 amino acids. Germline V gene lookup returns CDR1 MDHEN and CDR2 SYDVKM. CDR3 loop: CASSLSGTSGGHSYEQYF. CDR3 in DNA: TGTGCCAGCAGTTTATCCGGGACTAGCGGGGGGCACTCCTACGAGCAGTACTTC.

This clone was counted a single time. The chain links TRBV18 to TRBJ1-1; D uncertain. Looked up from germline, CDR1 is KGHSH and CDR2 is LQKENI. The CDR3 length is 15 residues. With 6 bases removed from V and 1 base from J, the gap between germline ends came to 15 bases. The CDR3 sequence is CASSLARIENTEAFF. The CDR3 region has the DNA TGTGCCAGCTCTCTCGCGCGGATAGAGAACACTGAAGCTTTCTTT.

This clone was recorded only once. The chain links TRBV30 to TRBJ1-6; tentative D call: TRBD1 (6 bases). Trimming removed 7 bases at V and 3 bases at J, with 16 bases between. Germline V gene sequence: CDR1 GTSNPN, CDR2 SVGIG (reference sequence). The CDR3 has 15 residues. The CDR3 nucleotides read TGTGCCTCAAACCCCGGGACACGCTATAATTCACCCCTCCACTTT. Its protein product is CASNPGTRYNSPLHF.

The chain combines TRBV28 with TRBJ2-7; TRBD1 matches at 7 bases. V trimming: 6 bases; J trimming: 3 bases; junction bases outside the gene matches: 11. From germline, CDR1 is MDHEN and CDR2 SYDVKM. The CDR3 covers 15 residues. The DNA of the CDR3 is TGTGCCAGCAGATCTATTGACCAGGGGGACTACGAGCAGTACTTC. Translation gives CASRSIDQGDYEQYF.

This chain joins TRBV18 and TRBJ2-5, with D perhaps matching TRBD1 (6 bases). The germline gives CDR1 KGHSH, CDR2 LQKENI. The V end was cut by 2 bases, the J end by 2 bases, with 12 bases between. This CDR3 has 15 amino acids. This chain's CDR3 is CASSPSRTEQETQYF. CDR3 sequence (DNA): TGTGCCAGCTCACCATCGAGGACAGAACAAGAGACCCAGTACTTC.

The chain recombines TRBV27 with TRBJ1-2; D is undetermined. The germline V gene encodes CDR1 MNHEY and CDR2 SMNVEV (reference sequence). V lost 4 bases and J 4 bases, leaving 13 bases between the germline ends. This CDR3 comprises 14 residues. CDR3: CASSSQVSGYGYTF. In DNA, the CDR3 is TGTGCCAGCAGTTCCCAGGTATCCGGCTATGGCTACACCTTC.

The chain recombines TRBV5-1 with TRBJ1-6, with 7 bases fitting TRBD1. Trimming cost V 4 bases and J 7 bases; bases outside gene matches: 5. Germline CDR1 and CDR2: SGHRS and YFSETQ. The CDR3 extends over 14 amino acids. The CDR3 DNA follows: TGCGCCAGCAGCGCGGCGACAGGGAATTCACCCCTCCACTTT. Translated, it gives CASSAATGNSPLHF.

The chain employs TRBV28 and TRBJ2-7, with a weak D call TRBD1 (8 bases). Trimming stripped 4 bases from V and 1 base from J, with 11 bases between. This CDR3 spans 14 amino acids. Germline CDR1 MDHEN, CDR2 SYDVKM. CDR3 region: CASSYRGGSYEQYF. CDR3 DNA: TGTGCCAGCAGTTACAGGGGGGGATCCTACGAGCAGTACTTC.

This chain joins TRBV24-1 and TRBJ1-2; maybe TRBD1 (5 bases). CDR1 and CDR2 (germline): KGHDR, SFDVKD. V was shortened by 7 bases and J by 5 bases, with 19 bases between the two germline ends. CDR3 length equals 15 residues. The CDR3 sequence is CATSVGNSGGYGYTF. The CDR3 nucleotides are TGTGCCACCAGCGTCGGAAACTCGGGGGGGTATGGCTACACCTTC.

The chain links TRBV6-6 to TRBJ1-5; tentative D call: TRBD1 (5 bases). Germline V gene sequence: CDR1 MNHNY, CDR2 SVGAGI (reference sequence). V was clipped by 5 bases and J by 1 base, with 12 bases between them. The CDR3 has 15 amino acids. In nucleotides, the CDR3 is TGTGCCAGCAGTCCCATCGGGGGAAGCAATCAGCCCCAGCATTTT. This encodes CASSPIGGSNQPQHF.

This clone has just one count. The gene calls are TRBV28 and TRBJ1-4, with 9 bases lining up with TRBD1. The germline CDR1 and CDR2 sequences are MDHEN and SYDVKM. The CDR3 runs to 15 residues. The V and J ends lost 0 bases and 8 bases, in that order; junction bases with no gene match: 4. The CDR3 region is CASSLWGTGKEKLFF. The CDR3 nucleotides read TGTGCCAGCAGTTTATGGGGGACAGGGAAAGAAAAACTGTTTTTT.

The J gene is TRBJ1-1, the V gene TRBV24-1; 7 bases are a match to TRBD1. This CDR3 has 14 residues. Germline assignment: CDR1 KGHDR and CDR2 SFDVKD. The V gene end was trimmed by 5 bases and the J gene end by 1 base; junction bases not matched to a gene: 3. The CDR3, as DNA: TGTGCCACCAGTGGGTCAGGGGGGAACACTGAAGCTTTCTTT. Translating gives CATSGSGGNTEAFF.

The J gene is TRBJ1-2, the V gene TRBV7-6; D is possibly TRBD1 (6 bases). Germline assignment: CDR1 SGHVS and CDR2 FNYEAQ. V was trimmed by 4 bases and J by 7 bases, leaving 19 bases between them. CDR3 length equals 15 residues. As DNA, the CDR3 is TGTGCCAGCAGCTCGAACTCAGGGGTATTAAGTGGCTACACCTTC. This codes for CASSSNSGVLSGYTF.

The V call is TRBV28, the J call TRBJ1-5, with D perhaps TRBD1 (5 bases). Germline V lookup: CDR1 MDHEN, CDR2 SYDVKM. CDR3 length equals 13 residues. V was trimmed by 6 bases and J by 8 bases, leaving 14 bases between them. Written as DNA, the CDR3 is TGTGCCAGCAGCGAGCGGGGGAAGAAGCCCCAGCATTTT. As protein: CASSERGKKPQHF.

The CDR3 sequence: CASSGARTSGADYEQYF. CDR3 DNA sequence: TGTGCCAGTAGTGGGGCTCGGACTAGCGGGGCAGATTACGAGCAGTACTTC. The chain couples TRBV19 to TRBJ2-7; 12 bases match TRBD2. J was trimmed by 4 bases and V by 5 bases; bases with no gene match: 12. CDR1 is LNHDA and CDR2 is SQIVND in the germline V gene (reference sequence). CDR3 length: 17 amino acids.

CDR3 DNA: TGCGCCAGCAGCCCCTTAGCCTCTGGCTACACCTTC. Encoded protein: CASSPLASGYTF. The chain employs TRBV5-1 and TRBJ1-2; D gene unclear. Trimming cost V 4 bases and J 7 bases, with 11 bases left between them. This CDR3 contains 12 residues. Germline CDR1 reads SGHRS; CDR2 reads YFSETQ.

The genes are TRBV19 and TRBJ2-5; 9 bases map to TRBD2. After removal of 1 base from V and 3 bases from J, the junction contained 3 bases not matched to a gene. Germline CDR1 LNHDA, CDR2 SQIVND (reference sequence). The CDR3 covers 15 residues. CDR3 loop: CASSIVPSGKETQYF. CDR3 in DNA: TGTGCCAGTAGTATAGTACCTAGCGGGAAAGAGACCCAGTACTTC. The full variable domain, in which reference TRBV19 and TRBJ2-5 provide the parts outside the CDR3, is DGGITQSPKYLFRKEGQNVTLSCEQNLNHDAMYWYRQDPGQGLRLIYYSQIVNDFQKGDIAEGYSVSREKKESFPLTVTSAQKNPTAFYLCASSIVPSGKETQYFGPGTRLLVL.

Only a few counts were recorded for this clone. This chain joins TRBV30 and TRBJ2-1; D remains unclear. This CDR3 spans 13 amino acids. Germline V gene data show CDR1 as GTSNPN and CDR2 as SVGIG (reference sequence). Trimming left V 5 bases short and J 10 bases short, with 18 bases between. The CDR3 loop is CAWGPLYTPEQFF. CDR3 sequence (DNA): TGTGCCTGGGGTCCTCTTTACACCCCCGAGCAGTTCTTC.